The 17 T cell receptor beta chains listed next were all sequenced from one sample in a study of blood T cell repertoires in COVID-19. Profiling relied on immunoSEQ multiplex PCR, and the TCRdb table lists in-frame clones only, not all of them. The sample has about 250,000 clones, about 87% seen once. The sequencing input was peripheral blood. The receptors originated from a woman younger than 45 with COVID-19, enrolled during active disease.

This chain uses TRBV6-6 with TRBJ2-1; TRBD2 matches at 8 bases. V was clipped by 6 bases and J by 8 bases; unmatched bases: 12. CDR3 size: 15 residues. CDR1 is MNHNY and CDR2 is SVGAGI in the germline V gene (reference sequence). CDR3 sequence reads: CASRNAGTSYDEQFF. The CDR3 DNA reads TGTGCCAGCAGGAACGCCGGGACTAGTTACGATGAGCAGTTCTTC.

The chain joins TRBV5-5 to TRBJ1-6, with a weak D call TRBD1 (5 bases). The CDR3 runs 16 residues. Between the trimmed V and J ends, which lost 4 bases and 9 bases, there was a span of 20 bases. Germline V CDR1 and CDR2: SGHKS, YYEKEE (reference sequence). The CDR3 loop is CASSHQVLGGSSPLHF. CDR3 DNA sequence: TGTGCCAGCAGCCACCAAGTACTGGGGGGATCTTCACCCCTCCACTTT.

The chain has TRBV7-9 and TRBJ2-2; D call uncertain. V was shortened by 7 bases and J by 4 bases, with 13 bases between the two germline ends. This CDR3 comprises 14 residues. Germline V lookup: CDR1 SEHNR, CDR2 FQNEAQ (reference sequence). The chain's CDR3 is CASTPFGGTGELFF. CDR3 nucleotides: TGTGCCAGCACCCCTTTCGGCGGCACCGGGGAGCTGTTTTTT.

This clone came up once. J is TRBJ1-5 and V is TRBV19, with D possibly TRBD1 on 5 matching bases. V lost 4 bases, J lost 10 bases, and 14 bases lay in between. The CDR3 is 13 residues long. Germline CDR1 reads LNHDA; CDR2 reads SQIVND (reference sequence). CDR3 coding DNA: TGTGCCAGTAGTAGCAGGGCCCTAGGACCCCAGCATTTT. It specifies CASSSRALGPQHF.

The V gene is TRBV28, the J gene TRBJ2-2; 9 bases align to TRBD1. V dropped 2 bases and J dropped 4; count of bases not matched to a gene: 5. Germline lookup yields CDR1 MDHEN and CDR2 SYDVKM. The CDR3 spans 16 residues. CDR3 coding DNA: TGTGCCAGCAGTTTAAACAGGGGGCTACTCACCGGGGAGCTGTTTTTT. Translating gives CASSLNRGLLTGELFF.

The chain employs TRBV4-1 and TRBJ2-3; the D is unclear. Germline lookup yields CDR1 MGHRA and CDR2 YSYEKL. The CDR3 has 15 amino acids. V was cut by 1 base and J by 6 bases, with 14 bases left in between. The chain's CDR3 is CASSQGGQWPDTQYF. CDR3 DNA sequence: TGCGCCAGCAGCCAAGGTGGCCAGTGGCCGGATACGCAGTATTTT.

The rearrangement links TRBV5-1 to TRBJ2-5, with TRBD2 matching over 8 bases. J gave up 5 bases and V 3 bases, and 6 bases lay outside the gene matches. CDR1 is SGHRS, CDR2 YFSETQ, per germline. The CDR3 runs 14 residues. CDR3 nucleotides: TGCGCCAGCAGCTCGGGGGGGATCCGGGAGACCCAGTACTTC. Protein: CASSSGGIRETQYF.

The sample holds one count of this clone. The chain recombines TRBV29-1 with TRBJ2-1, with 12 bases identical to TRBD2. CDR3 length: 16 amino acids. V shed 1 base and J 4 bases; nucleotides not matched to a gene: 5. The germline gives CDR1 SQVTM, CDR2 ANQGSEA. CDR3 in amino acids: CSVEGLAGGPYNEQFF. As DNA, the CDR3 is TGCAGCGTTGAAGGCCTAGCGGGGGGGCCATACAATGAGCAGTTCTTC.

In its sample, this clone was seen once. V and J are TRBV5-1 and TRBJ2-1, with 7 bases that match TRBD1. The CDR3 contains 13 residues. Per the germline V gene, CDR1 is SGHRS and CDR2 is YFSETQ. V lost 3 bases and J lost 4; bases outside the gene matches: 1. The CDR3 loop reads CASSSDRYNEQFF. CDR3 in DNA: TGCGCCAGCAGCTCGGACAGGTACAATGAGCAGTTCTTC. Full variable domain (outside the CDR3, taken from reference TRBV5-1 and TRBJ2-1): KAGVTQTPRYLIKTRGQQVTLSCSPISGHRSVSWYQQTPGQGLQFLFEYFSETQRNKGNFPGRFSGRQFSNSRSEMNVSTLELGDSALYLCASSSDRYNEQFFGPGTRLTVL.

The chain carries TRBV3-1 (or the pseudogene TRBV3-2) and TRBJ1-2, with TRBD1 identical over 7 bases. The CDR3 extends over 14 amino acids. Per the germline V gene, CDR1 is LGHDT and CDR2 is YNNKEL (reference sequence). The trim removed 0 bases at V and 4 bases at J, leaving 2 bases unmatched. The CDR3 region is CASSQEWDSYGYTF. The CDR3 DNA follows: TGTGCCAGCAGCCAAGAATGGGACAGCTATGGCTACACCTTC.

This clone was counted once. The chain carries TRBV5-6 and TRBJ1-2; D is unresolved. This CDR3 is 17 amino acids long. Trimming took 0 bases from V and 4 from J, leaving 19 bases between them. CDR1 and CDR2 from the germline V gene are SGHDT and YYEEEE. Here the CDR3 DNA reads TGTGCCAGCAGCTTGGTGTGGTTAGACTCCCGGGGCTATGGCTACACCTTC. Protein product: CASSLVWLDSRGYGYTF.

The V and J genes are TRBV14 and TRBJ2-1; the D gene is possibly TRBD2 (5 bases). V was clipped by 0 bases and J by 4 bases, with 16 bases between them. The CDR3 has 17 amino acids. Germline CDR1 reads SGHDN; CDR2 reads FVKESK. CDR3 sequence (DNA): TGTGCCAGCAGCCAAGATGAGGGCCCGTTGATATACAATGAGCAGTTCTTC. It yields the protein CASSQDEGPLIYNEQFF.

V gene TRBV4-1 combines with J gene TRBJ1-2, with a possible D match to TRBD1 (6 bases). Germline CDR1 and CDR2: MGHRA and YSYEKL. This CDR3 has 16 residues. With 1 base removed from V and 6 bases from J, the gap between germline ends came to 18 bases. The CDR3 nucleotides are TGCGCCAGCAGCCAAGCAGTGCGGGGGGCGCGTGATGGCTACACCTTC. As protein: CASSQAVRGARDGYTF.

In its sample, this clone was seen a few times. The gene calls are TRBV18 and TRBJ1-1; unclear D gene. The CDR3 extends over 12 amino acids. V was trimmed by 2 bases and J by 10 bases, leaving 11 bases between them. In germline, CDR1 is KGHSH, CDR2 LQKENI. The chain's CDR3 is CASSPSSPGAFF. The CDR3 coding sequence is TGTGCCAGCTCACCATCCAGCCCAGGAGCTTTCTTT.

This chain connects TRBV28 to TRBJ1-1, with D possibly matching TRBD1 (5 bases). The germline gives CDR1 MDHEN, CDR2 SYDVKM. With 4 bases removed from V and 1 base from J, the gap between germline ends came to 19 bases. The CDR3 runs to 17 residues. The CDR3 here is CASSSLHWAGQNTEAFF. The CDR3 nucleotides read TGTGCCAGCAGTTCCCTTCACTGGGCAGGACAGAACACTGAAGCTTTCTTT.

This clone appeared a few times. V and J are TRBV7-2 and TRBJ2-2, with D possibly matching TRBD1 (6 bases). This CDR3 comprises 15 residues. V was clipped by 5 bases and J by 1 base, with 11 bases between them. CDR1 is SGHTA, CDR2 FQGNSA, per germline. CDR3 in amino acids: CASSRQGWNTGELFF. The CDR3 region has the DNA TGTGCCAGCAGCCGTCAGGGGTGGAACACCGGGGAGCTGTTTTTT. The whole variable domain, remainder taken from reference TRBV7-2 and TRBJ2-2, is GAGVSQSPSNKVTEKGKDVELRCDPISGHTALYWYRQSLGQGLEFLIYFQGNSAPDKSGLPSDRFSAERTGGSVSTLTIQRTQQEDSAVYLCASSRQGWNTGELFFGEGSRLTVL.

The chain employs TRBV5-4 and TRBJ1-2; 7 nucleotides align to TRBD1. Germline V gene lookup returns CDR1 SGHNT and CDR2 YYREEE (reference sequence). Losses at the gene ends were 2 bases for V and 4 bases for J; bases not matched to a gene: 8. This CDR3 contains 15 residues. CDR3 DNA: TGTGCCAGCAGCTTTGGGCACAGGGGTACCTATGGCTACACCTTC. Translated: CASSFGHRGTYGYTF.